This T cell receptor (beta chain) is drawn from a study of human T cells and chemical hapten exposure. Background on the study: Sensitization involved placing 2% DPC onto an approximately 2 cm by approximately 2 cm region of upper inner arm skin. Variability of per-sample TCR yields stemmed mainly from small differences in pooled library volume. Study-level points and caveats: DPC sensitization did not alter TCRs above 1 in 1000 frequency.

Specified time point: patch test 2, 6 weeks after DPC sensitization. As to treatment: therapeutic diphenylcyclopropenone sensitization with weekly scalp DPC. TCRdb analysed the RACE reads with MiXCR anew, one entry per CDR3 protein. Of 80,000 to 100,000 distinct CDR3 sequences detected, over 7.5% appear once; the ten largest clones hold approximately 2%. This clonotype has just a few counts. The antigen remains unidentified. The CDR3 loop spans 13 amino acids. Germline V gene sequence: CDR1 SQVTM, CDR2 ANQGSEA. With V trimmed by 5 bases and J by 3 bases, 3 bases remained unmatched. The material was whole blood, obtained in connection with sensitization to the hapten diphenylcyclopropenone (DPC). The chain employs TRBV29-1 and TRBJ2-1, with 8 bases identical to TRBD1. The sequence came from a woman in her forties with alopecia areata. Some clones in this sample may be carry-over from other donors' samples. CDR3 region: CSVTGGDYNEQFF. CDR3 coding DNA: TGCAGCGTTACAGGGGGAGACTACAATGAGCAGTTCTTC.